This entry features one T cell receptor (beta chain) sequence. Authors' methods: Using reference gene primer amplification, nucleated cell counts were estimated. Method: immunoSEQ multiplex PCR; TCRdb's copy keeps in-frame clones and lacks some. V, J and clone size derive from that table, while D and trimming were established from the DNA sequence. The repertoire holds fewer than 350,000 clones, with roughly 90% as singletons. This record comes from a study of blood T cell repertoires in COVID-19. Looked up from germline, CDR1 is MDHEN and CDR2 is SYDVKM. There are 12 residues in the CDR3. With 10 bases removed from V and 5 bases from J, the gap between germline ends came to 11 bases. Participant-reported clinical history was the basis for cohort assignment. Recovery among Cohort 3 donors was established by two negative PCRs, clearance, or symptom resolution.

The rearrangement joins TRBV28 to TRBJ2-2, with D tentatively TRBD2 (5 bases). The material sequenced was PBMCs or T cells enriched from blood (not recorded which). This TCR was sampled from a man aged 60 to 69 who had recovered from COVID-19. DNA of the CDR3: TGTGCCACCTGGTCGGGAACCGGGGAGCTGTTTTTT. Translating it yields CATWSGTGELFF. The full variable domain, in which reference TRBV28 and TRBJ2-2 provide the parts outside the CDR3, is DVKVTQSSRYLVKRTGEKVFLECVQDMDHENMFWYRQDPGLGLRLIYFSYDVKMKEKGDIPEGYSVSREKKERFSLILESASTNQTSMYLCATWSGTGELFFGEGSRLTVL.